This TCR beta chain was captured by sequencing in a study of response to subunit inactivated influenza vaccine. A few counts support this clonotype. Its matching antigen is unknown. General observations from the study: Only a handful of new T cells, the authors suggested, are recruited with each seasonal influenza vaccination.

The CDR3 contains 15 residues. Germline CDR1 reads SGHTA; CDR2 reads FQGNSA. The V segment lost 2 bases and the J segment 8 bases; nucleotides outside the gene matches: 9. TCRdb recomputed calls from the RT-PCR reads with MiXCR, one row per CDR3 protein. The table lists 550,000 to 800,000 distinct CDR3 sequences, roughly 14% of them singletons. The chain employs TRBV7-2 and TRBJ2-1; the match to TRBD2 covers 7 bases. This receptor was obtained from a man in his fifties who received an inactivated influenza vaccine. The sequenced sample was PBMCs from blood, obtained around two weeks before vaccination. CDR3 DNA sequence: TGTGCCAGCAGCTTATCGAGCGGGGTATTGGATGAGCAGTTCTTC. Translating it yields CASSLSSGVLDEQFF.